These T cell receptor beta chains were read from a single sample in a study of T cell responses to AZD1222 COVID-19 vaccine. TCRdb's copy holds only in-frame clones and misses some; the assay was immunoSEQ multiplex PCR. The table shows 130,000 to 150,000 clones, with 80% to 95% occurring only once. The sequencing here drew on peripheral blood, taken on day 0 of AZD1222 vaccination. The receptors stem from an adult in good health. The conserved cysteine and the conserved F or W are not part of the CDR3 here.

TRBV5-8	TRBJ1-5	ASSWGQGYNQPQH
TRBV7-9	TRBJ1-5	ASSLGIPGYTQPQH
TRBV27	TRBJ2-2	ASTPGAGEFTGELF
TRBV19	TRBJ1-6	ASTSGGLSYNSPLH
TRBV3-1/TRBV3-2	TRBJ2-6	ASSQDFVTSGSSGANVLT
TRBV10-3	TRBJ1-1	AISEYGGAAEAF
TRBV5-6	TRBJ1-2	ASSLAGQGGGYT
TRBV19	TRBJ2-1	ASSVQGGEQF
TRBV14	TRBJ1-2	ASSQGTATRGYT
TRBV4-2	TRBJ2-2	ASSPRTSGSSTGELF
TRBV7-2	TRBJ2-4	ASSFFVGLENIQY
TRBV30	TRBJ1-3	AWSVRQGRALSGNTIY
TRBV12-3/TRBV12-4	TRBJ1-2	ASSLIMAST
TRBV5-1	TRBJ1-5	ASSPGTAYQPQH
TRBV5-1	TRBJ2-7	ASSLATTSSYEQY
TRBV6-5	TRBJ2-5	ASSYSGTGEETQY
TRBV18	TRBJ1-1	ASSPRTEMNTEAF
TRBV2	TRBJ1-1	AREDREGTEAF
TRBV7-3	TRBJ2-5	ASSLTGAETQY
TRBV5-4	TRBJ2-7	ASSSRQSYEQY
TRBV6-9	TRBJ2-1	ASRPGHRRLAGDNEQF
TRBV27	TRBJ1-3	ASRGNSGNTIY
TRBV19	TRBJ1-1	ASSTNPYQGGTEAF
TRBV28	TRBJ1-3	ASSLAIRGTRNTIY
TRBV19	TRBJ2-5	ASSPTSGRQQETQY
TRBV27	TRBJ1-5	ASSYEGGQPQH
TRBV3-1/TRBV3-2	TRBJ2-2	ASSHGTFAGELF
TRBV29-1	TRBJ2-3	SVRRTGGADTQY
TRBV30	TRBJ1-2	AWSRDPFNYGYT
TRBV6-1	TRBJ2-7	ASSEGKGGDEQY
TRBV27	TRBJ2-7	ASIGASGRAAYEQY
TRBV6-1	TRBJ2-7	ASSELGTGSYEQY
TRBV2	TRBJ2-5	ASSLAHRTETQY
TRBV5-1	TRBJ2-5	ASSLPGQGLAETQY
TRBV10-3	TRBJ2-2	AISETSGIITGELF
TRBV25-1	TRBJ2-1	ASSELNGGDEQF
TRBV5-1	TRBJ2-7	ASSLNRGPTYEQY
TRBV10-3	TRBJ2-3	ATRGGSTDTQY
TRBV3-1/TRBV3-2	TRBJ2-7	ASSPRPGGELYEQY
TRBV13	TRBJ2-7	ASSLGTGTSNEQY
TRBV27	TRBJ2-1	ASTMRPTTYNEQF
TRBV5-5	TRBJ2-7	ASSSTSGPYEQY
TRBV7-9	TRBJ2-7	ASSFGAYEQY
TRBV4-1	TRBJ2-5	ASSQDLTSQETQY
TRBV29-1	TRBJ1-3	SVQQGRGNTIY
TRBV11-2	TRBJ2-1	ASSQDPILYNEQF
TRBV30	TRBJ2-1	AWRTAGGGNEQF
TRBV27	TRBJ1-5	ASSLRRDYSNQPQH
TRBV9	TRBJ1-2	ASIGGYT
TRBV6-1	TRBJ2-1	ASSDGPGADEQF
TRBV4-2	TRBJ2-1	ASSRLAEAYNEQF